This T cell receptor (beta chain) was recovered during a study of CD8 T cells in ankylosing spondylitis (dated by TCRdb to about 2017). For the wider study: The study set out to find disease-linked TCR variants by profiling T cell receptor beta repertoires in ankylosing spondylitis patients and healthy donors. The full study cohort was made up of about 25 ankylosing spondylitis patients and roughly 100 healthy donors. Peripheral blood samples were taken, and synovial fluid was additionally collected from ankylosing spondylitis patients.

The paper's findings and limits, for the study overall: A TCR beta motif of several highly homologous amino acid variants appeared characteristic of blood from ankylosing spondylitis patients. According to the report, matched synovial fluid samples from ankylosing spondylitis patients were significantly enriched for the disease-linked clones. In peripheral blood, the disease-linked clones were found at relatively low frequencies and had a CD8+ phenotype. Some motif variants were previously reported in synovial fluid and blood of reactive arthritis patients, suggesting common disease-initiation mechanisms.

Reading from cysteine to phenylalanine, the CDR3 counts 15 amino acids. Kept here is only the CDR3 DNA, which spans 45 bases and is read in frame from base 1. At the junction V is shortened by 6 bases and J by 4 bases; bases outside the gene matches: 9. The CDR1 and CDR2 encoded by the germline V gene are KGHSH and LQKENI. On this clonotype: The specificity of this receptor is unknown. Base quality data are lacking; no much larger clone is found one base away.

TCRdb records Illumina HiSeq 2500 as the sequencer. Quantitative 5'-RACE with molecular barcodes was used to prepare TCR beta libraries. Under the source paper's analysis protocol: A new computational method, built on a probabilistic model of VDJ rearrangement, was used to identify disease-linked TCR variants. TCRdb applied fastp at Q25 and MiXCR to the public reads, then kept only in-frame beta chains. All rows with the same CDR3 protein become a single entry with the most common DNA and genes. The V and J calls follow TCRdb's processing rather than the paper's. Counted in this sample were a few hundred thousand distinct CDR3 sequences; roughly 18% of them appeared once. Clones ranked in the top ten supply 0.95% to 1.1% of the sample.

Sequencing input: blood, either unsorted or a sorted T cell fraction (not recorded which). The TCR comes from a male donor with ankylosing spondylitis. The chain joins TRBV18 to TRBJ2-3, and 8 junctional nucleotides match TRBD2. CDR3 region: CASSLQRERADTQYF. The sequenced DNA is TGTGCCAGCTCCCTCCAGCGGGAGAGGGCAGATACGCAGTATTTT.